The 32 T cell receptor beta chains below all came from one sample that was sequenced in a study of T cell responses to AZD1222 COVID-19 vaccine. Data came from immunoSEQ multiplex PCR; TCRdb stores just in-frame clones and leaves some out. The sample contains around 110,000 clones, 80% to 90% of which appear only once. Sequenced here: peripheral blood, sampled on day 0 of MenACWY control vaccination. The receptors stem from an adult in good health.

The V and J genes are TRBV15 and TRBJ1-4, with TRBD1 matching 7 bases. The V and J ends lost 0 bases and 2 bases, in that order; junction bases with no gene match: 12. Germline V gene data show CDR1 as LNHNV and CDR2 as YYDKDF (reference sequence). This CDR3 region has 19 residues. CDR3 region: CATSRERGQGDLTNEKLFF. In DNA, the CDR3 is TGTGCCACCAGCAGAGAGAGGGGGCAGGGGGATCTGACTAATGAAAAACTGTTTTTT.

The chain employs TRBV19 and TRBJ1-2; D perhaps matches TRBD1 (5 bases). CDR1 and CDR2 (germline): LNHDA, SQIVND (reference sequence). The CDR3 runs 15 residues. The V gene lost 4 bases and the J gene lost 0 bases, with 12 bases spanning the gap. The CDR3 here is CASSSRDGTNYGYTF. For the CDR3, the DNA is TGTGCCAGTAGTAGTCGGGACGGTACTAACTATGGCTACACCTTC.

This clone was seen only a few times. The CDR3 DNA follows: TGTGCCAGCAGCCCCCCCCGCGGCAGGGGGGAAAATGAGCAGTTCTTC. Protein: CASSPPRGRGENEQFF. This rearrangement joins TRBV7-6 to TRBJ2-1; D might be TRBD1 (7 bases). The CDR3 spans 16 residues. CDR1 is SGHVS and CDR2 is FNYEAQ in the germline V gene. V lost 5 bases, J lost 7 bases, and 21 bases lay in between.

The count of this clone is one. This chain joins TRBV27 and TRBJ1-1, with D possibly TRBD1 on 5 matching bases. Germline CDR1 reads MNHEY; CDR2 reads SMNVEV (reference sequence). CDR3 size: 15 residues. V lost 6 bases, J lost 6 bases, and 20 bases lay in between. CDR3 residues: CASRPIEAGTSEAFF. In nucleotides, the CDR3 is TGTGCCAGCAGGCCAATCGAGGCAGGGACGTCTGAAGCTTTCTTT.

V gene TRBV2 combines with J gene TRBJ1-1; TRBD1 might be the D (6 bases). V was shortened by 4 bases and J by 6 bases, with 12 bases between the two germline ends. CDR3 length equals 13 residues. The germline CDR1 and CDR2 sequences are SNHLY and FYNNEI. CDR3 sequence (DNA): TGTGCCAGCAGTGGTAACAGGGCCCCTGAAGCTTTCTTT. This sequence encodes CASSGNRAPEAFF.

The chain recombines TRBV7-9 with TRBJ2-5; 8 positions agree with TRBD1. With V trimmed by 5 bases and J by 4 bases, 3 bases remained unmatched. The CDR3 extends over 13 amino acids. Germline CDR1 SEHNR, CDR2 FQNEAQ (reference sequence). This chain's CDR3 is CASSRGQGETQYF. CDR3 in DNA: TGTGCCAGCAGCCGCGGACAGGGAGAGACCCAGTACTTC.

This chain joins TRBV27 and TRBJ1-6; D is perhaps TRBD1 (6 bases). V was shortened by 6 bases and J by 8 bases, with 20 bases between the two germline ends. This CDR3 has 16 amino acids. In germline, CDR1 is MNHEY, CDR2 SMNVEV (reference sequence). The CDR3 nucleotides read TGTGCCAGCAGAGACGTGAAAACAGGGAGGGATTCACCCCTCCACTTT. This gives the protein CASRDVKTGRDSPLHF.

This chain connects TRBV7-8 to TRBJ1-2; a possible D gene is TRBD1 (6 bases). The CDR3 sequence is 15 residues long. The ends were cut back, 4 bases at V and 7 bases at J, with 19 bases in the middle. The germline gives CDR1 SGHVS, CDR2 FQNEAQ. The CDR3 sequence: CASSWGLGGLRGYTF. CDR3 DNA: TGTGCCAGCAGCTGGGGATTGGGGGGCTTGCGTGGCTACACCTTC.

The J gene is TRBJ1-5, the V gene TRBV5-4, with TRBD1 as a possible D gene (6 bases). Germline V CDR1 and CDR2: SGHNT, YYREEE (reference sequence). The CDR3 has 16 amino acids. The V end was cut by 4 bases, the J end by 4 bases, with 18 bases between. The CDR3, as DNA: TGTGCCAGCAGCCGCCGGGACATGGGCCTAAATCAGCCCCAGCATTTT. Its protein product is CASSRRDMGLNQPQHF.

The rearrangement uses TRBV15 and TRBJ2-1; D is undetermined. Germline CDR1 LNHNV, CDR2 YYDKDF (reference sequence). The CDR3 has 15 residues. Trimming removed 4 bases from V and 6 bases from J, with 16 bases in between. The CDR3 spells CATSTARVATNEQFF. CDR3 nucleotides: TGTGCCACCAGCACCGCCCGGGTAGCCACCAATGAGCAGTTCTTC.

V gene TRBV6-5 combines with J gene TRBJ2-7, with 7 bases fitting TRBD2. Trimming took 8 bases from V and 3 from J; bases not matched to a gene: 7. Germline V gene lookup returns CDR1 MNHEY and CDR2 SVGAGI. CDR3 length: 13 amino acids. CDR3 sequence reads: CASSSWEGYEQYF. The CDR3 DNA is TGTGCCAGCTCGTCATGGGAGGGCTACGAGCAGTACTTC.

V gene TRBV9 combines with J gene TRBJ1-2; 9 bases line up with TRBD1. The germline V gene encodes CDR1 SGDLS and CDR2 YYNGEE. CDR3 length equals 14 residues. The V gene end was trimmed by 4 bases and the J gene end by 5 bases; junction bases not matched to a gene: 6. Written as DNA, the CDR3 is TGTGCCAGCAGCAGGGGACAGGGCCCTTATGGCTACACCTTC. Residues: CASSRGQGPYGYTF.

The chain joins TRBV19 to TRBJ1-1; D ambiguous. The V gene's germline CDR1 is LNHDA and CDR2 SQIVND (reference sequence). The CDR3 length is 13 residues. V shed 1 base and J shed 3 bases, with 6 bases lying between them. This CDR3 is CASSIGGYTEAFF. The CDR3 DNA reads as TGTGCCAGTAGTATAGGAGGATACACTGAAGCTTTCTTT.

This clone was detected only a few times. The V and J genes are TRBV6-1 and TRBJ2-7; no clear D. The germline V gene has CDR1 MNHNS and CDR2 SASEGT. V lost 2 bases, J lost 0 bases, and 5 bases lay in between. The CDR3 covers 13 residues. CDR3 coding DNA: TGTGCCAGCAGTGAACGGATCTCCTACGAGCAGTACTTC. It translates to CASSERISYEQYF.

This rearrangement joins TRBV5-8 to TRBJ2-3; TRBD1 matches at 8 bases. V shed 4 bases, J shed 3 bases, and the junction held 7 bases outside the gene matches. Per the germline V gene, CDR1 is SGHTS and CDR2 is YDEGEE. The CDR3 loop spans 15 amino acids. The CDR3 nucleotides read TGTGCCAGCAGCCGAGAGCGGACAGGGACAGATACGCAGTATTTT. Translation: CASSRERTGTDTQYF.

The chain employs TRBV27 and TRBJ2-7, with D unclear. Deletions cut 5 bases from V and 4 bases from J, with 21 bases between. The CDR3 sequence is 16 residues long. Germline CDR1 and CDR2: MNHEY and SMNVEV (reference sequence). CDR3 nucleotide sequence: TGTGCCAGCAGTCCCTTAGACCCCGCCTTAGGGTACGAGCAGTACTTC. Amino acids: CASSPLDPALGYEQYF.

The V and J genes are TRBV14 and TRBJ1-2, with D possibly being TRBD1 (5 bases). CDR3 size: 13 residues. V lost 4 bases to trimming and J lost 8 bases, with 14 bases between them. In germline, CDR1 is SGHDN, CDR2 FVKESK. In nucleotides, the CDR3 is TGTGCCAGCAGCCCTTCGCTGGGGGGAGGCTACACCTTC. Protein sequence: CASSPSLGGGYTF. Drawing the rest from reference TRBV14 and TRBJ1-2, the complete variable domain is EAGVTQFPSHSVIEKGQTVTLRCDPISGHDNLYWYRRVMGKEIKFLLHFVKESKQDESGMPNNRFLAERTGGTYSTLKVQPAELEDSGVYFCASSPSLGGGYTFGSGTRLTVV.

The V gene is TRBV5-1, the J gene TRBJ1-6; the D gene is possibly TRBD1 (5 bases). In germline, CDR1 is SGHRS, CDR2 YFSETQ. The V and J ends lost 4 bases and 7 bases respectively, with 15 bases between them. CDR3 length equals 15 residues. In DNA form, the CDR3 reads TGCGCCAGCAGCCCCGGCGGGGGGTACAATTCACCCCTCCACTTT. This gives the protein CASSPGGGYNSPLHF.

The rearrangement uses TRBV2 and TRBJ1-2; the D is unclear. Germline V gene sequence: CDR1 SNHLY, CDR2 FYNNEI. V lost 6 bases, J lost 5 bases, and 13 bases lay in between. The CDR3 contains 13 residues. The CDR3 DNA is TGTGCCAGCAGCGTAATCGGGGTTTATGGCTACACCTTC. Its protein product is CASSVIGVYGYTF.

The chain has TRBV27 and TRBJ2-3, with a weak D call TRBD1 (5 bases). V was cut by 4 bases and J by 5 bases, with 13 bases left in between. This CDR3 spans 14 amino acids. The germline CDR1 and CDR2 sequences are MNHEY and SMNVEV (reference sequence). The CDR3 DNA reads TGTGCCAGCAGTTACCAGGGCGGCATAGATACGCAGTATTTT. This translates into CASSYQGGIDTQYF.

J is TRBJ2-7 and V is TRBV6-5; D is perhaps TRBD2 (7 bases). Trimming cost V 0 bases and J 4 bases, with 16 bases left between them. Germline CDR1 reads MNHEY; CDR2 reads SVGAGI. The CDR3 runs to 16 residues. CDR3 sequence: CASSYSSYRGAYEQYF. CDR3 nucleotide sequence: TGTGCCAGCAGTTACTCGAGTTACCGGGGGGCTTACGAGCAGTACTTC.

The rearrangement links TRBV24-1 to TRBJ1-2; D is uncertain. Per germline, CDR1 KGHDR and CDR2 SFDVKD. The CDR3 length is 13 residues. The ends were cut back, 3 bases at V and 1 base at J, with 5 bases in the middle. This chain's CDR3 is CATSDANNYGYTF. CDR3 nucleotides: TGTGCCACCAGTGATGCTAATAACTATGGCTACACCTTC.

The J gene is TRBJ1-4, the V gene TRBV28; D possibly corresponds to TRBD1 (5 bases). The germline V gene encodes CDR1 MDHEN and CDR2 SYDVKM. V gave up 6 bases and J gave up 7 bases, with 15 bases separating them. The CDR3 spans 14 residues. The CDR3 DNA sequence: TGTGCCAGCAGCCCCGGGGGGTCTGGTGAAAAACTGTTTTTT. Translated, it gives CASSPGGSGEKLFF.

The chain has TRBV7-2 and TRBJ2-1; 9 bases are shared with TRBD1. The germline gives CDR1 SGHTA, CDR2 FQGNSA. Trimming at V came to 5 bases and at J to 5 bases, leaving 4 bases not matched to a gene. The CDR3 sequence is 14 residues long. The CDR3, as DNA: TGTGCCAGCAGCAAGGACAGGGGCAACAATGAGCAGTTCTTC. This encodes CASSKDRGNNEQFF.

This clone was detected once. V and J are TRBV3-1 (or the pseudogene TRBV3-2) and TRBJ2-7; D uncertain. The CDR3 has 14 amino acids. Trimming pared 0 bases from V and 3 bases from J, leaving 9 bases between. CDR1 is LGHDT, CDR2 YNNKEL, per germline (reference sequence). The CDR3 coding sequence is TGTGCCAGCAGCCAAGATGGTGGGGTCTACGAGCAGTACTTC. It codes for CASSQDGGVYEQYF.

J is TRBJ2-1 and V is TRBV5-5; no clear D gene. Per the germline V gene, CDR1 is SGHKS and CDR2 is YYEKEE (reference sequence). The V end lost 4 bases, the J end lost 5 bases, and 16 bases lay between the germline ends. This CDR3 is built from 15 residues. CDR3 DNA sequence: TGTGCCAGCAGCCGACGTAAGGGCGGCAACAATGAGCAGTTCTTC. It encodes CASSRRKGGNNEQFF.

The CDR3 sequence is CASSFPGQGENEKLFF. CDR3 nucleotides: TGTGCCAGCAGCTTCCCGGGACAGGGGGAAAACGAAAAACTGTTTTTT. The chain joins TRBV5-4 to TRBJ1-4, with TRBD1 matching 11 bases. Trimming took 2 bases from V and 8 from J; bases not matched to a gene: 8. Germline V gene data show CDR1 as SGHNT and CDR2 as YYREEE (reference sequence). The CDR3 consists of 16 residues.

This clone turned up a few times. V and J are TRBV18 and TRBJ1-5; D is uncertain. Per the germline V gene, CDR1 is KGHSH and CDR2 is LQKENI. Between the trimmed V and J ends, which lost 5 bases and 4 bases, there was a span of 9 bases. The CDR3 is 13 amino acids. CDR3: CASSGGRNQPQHF. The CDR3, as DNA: TGTGCCAGCTCAGGAGGACGGAATCAGCCCCAGCATTTT. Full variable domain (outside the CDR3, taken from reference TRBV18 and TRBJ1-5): NAGVMQNPRHLVRRRGQEARLRCSPMKGHSHVYWYRQLPEEGLKFMVYLQKENIIDESGMPKERFSAEFPKEGPSILRIQQVVRGDSAAYFCASSGGRNQPQHFGDGTRLSIL.

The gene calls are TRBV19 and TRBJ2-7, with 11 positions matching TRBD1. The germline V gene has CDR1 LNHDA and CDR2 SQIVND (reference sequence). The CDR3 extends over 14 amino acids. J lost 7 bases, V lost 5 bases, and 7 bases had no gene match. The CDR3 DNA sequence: TGTGCCAGTAGTCCAGGACAGGGGGCGGGAGAGCAGTACTTC. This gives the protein CASSPGQGAGEQYF. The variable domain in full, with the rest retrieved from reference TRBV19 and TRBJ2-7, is DGGITQSPKYLFRKEGQNVTLSCEQNLNHDAMYWYRQDPGQGLRLIYYSQIVNDFQKGDIAEGYSVSREKKESFPLTVTSAQKNPTAFYLCASSPGQGAGEQYFGPGTRLTVT.

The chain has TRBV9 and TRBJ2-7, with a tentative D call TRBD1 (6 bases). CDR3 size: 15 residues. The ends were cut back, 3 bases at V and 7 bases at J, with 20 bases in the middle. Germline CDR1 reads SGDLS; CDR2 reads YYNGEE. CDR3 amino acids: CASSANGTPLEEQYF. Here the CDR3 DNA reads TGTGCCAGCAGCGCGAACGGGACACCCCTGGAGGAGCAGTACTTC.

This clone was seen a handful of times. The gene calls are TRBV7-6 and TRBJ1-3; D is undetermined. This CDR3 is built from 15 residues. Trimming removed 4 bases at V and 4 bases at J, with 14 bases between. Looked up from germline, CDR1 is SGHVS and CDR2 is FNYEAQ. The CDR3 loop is CASSSGQPGGNTIYF. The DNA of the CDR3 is TGTGCCAGCAGCTCCGGCCAGCCGGGGGGAAACACCATATATTTT.

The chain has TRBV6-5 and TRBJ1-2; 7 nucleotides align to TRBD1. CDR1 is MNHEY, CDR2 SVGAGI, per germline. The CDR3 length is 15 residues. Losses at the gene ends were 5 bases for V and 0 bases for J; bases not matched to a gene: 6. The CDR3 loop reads CASSINRGTNYGYTF. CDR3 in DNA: TGTGCCAGCAGTATTAACAGGGGAACTAACTATGGCTACACCTTC.